Listed below are T cell receptor beta chains from one sample, sequenced in a study of PD-L1 blockade in urothelial cancer. Only in-frame clones appear in the TCRdb table, and some are missing; sequencing was by immunoSEQ multiplex PCR. The data show under 95,000 clones, with about 83% seen just once and approximately 10% held by the top ten. Here the sequenced sample was PBMCs, taken around atezolizumab (anti-PD-L1) treatment. The source of these receptors is a woman aged 70 to 79 with urothelial cancer. Each CDR3 is given with its conserved first and last residue. D genes are given only for firm matches. The size entry is marked missing in some rows and otherwise reads once, few, many or a size class.

CDR3 protein: CAWSVISETQYF
CDR3 DNA: TGTGCCTGGAGTGTAATATCAGAGACCCAGTACTTC
J gene: TRBJ2-5
V gene: TRBV30
clone size: .
D gene: .

CDR3 protein: CAISHEDREKAFF
CDR3 DNA: TGTGCCATCAGCCACGAGGACAGGGAGAAAGCTTTCTTT
J gene: TRBJ1-1
V gene: TRBV10-3
clone size: .
D gene: TRBD1

CDR3 protein: CAISQNTEAFF
CDR3 DNA: TGTGCCATATCACAGAACACTGAAGCTTTCTTT
J gene: TRBJ1-1
V gene: TRBV5-4
clone size: .
D gene: .

CDR3 protein: CASRQPGHQREETQYF
CDR3 DNA: TGTGCCAGCAGACAACCGGGACACCAGAGGGAGGAGACCCAGTACTTC
J gene: TRBJ2-5
V gene: TRBV5-5
clone size: .
D gene: .

CDR3 protein: CASSYGQIYEQYF
CDR3 DNA: TGTGCCAGCAGTTACGGACAGATCTACGAGCAGTACTTC
J gene: TRBJ2-7
V gene: TRBV6-5
clone size: once
D gene: .

CDR3 protein: CSVEDPVAGGYNEQFF
CDR3 DNA: TGCAGCGTTGAAGACCCCGTAGCGGGGGGCTACAATGAGCAGTTCTTC
J gene: TRBJ2-1
V gene: TRBV29-1
clone size: .
D gene: TRBD2

CDR3 protein: CASSLVGTGVGNEQFF
CDR3 DNA: TGCGCCAGCAGCTTGGTCGGGACAGGGGTTGGCAATGAGCAGTTCTTC
J gene: TRBJ2-1
V gene: TRBV5-1
clone size: once
D gene: TRBD1

CDR3 protein: CASSLVPGWDEQYF
CDR3 DNA: TGTGCCAGCAGCTTAGTCCCGGGGTGGGACGAGCAGTACTTC
J gene: TRBJ2-7
V gene: TRBV7-2
clone size: .
D gene: .

CDR3 protein: CASSFQEDTEAFF
CDR3 DNA: TGTGCCAGCAGCTTCCAGGAAGACACTGAAGCTTTCTTT
J gene: TRBJ1-1
V gene: TRBV11-2
clone size: .
D gene: .

CDR3 protein: CASSLRLGVNNEQFF
CDR3 DNA: TGTGCCAGCAGCTTACGTCTAGGGGTTAACAATGAGCAGTTCTTC
J gene: TRBJ2-1
V gene: TRBV11-2
clone size: .
D gene: .

CDR3 protein: CASSQDSLPGEQFF
CDR3 DNA: TGTGCCAGCAGCCAAGATAGTCTTCCGGGTGAGCAGTTCTTC
J gene: TRBJ2-1
V gene: TRBV4-2
clone size: .
D gene: .

CDR3 protein: CASSLYRGGLSYEQYF
CDR3 DNA: TGTGCCAGCAGCTTATACCGCGGGGGGCTCTCCTACGAGCAGTACTTC
J gene: TRBJ2-7
V gene: TRBV11-2
clone size: few
D gene: TRBD2

CDR3 protein: CASKSLAGDTGELFF
CDR3 DNA: TGTGCCAGCAAGTCCCTAGCGGGGGATACCGGGGAGCTGTTTTTT
J gene: TRBJ2-2
V gene: TRBV6-1
clone size: .
D gene: TRBD2

CDR3 protein: CASSLDQGQAFF
CDR3 DNA: TGTGCCAGCAGCTTAGATCAGGGGCAAGCTTTCTTT
J gene: TRBJ1-1
V gene: TRBV7-8
clone size: .
D gene: .